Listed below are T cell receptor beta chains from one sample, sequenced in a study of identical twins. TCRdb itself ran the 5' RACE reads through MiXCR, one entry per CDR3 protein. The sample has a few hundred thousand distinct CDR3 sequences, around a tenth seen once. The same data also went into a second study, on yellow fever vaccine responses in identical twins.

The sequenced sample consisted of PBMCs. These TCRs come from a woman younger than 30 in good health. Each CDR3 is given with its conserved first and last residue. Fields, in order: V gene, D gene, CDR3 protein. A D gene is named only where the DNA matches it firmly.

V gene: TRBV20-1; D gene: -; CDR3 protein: CSAGRVNQPQHF
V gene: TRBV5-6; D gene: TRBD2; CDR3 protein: CASSLKREGGEQYF
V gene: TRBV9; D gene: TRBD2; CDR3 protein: CASSVGLAVVQETQYF
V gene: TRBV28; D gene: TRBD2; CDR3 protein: CASGTLGAGSTDTQYF
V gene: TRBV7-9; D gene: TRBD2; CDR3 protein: CASSLDPSGETQYF
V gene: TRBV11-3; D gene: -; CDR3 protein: CASSRGGQGEYNEQFF
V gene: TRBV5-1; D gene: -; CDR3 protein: CASSLNPRSGTDTQYF
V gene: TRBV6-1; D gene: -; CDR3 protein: CASTPGAWRRPNEQFF
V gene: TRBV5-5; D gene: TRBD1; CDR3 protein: CASSIYPGTGGNEQFF
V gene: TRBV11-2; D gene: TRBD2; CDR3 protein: CASSGLAGEINYEQYF
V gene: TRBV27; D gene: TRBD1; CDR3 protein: CASSLDRDHGYTF
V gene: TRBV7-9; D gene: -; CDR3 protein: CASSLAHSFYEQYF
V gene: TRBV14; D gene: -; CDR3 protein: CASSSKFIGATMPYEQYF
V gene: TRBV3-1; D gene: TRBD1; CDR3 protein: CASSHMDREKTEAFF
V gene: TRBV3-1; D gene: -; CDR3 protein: CASSTRGTYNEQFF
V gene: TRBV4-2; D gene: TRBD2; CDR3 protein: CASSQDPGSGAHEQFF
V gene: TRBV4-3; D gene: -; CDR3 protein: CASSQDGRQNPTYEQYF
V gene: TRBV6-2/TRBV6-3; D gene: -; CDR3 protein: CASSYSRWGRNIQYF
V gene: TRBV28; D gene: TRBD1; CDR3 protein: CASLRAGGSYEQYF
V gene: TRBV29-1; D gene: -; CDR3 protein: CSVVNRAANEQFF
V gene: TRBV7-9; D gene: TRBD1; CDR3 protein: CASSLLRTGEETQYF
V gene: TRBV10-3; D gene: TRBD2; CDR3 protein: CAIREGLAGIDEQFF